Listed here are 6 T cell receptor beta chains from one sample, sequenced in a study of Ad26.COV2.S vaccination and SARS-CoV-2 variants (dated by TCRdb to about 2021). The library was generated by the immunoSEQ multiplex PCR assay. The source is immuneACCESS, and TCRdb retained only in-frame sequences with V and J called. Part of the clones is not carried over; for the studies checked, unresolved V genes explain less than half of this, and the remainder is unexplained. Across this sample there are around 320,000 clones, with roughly 80% seen only once. The ten largest clonotypes hold 2% to 2.5% of the sample. What the treatment or condition label conveys for this sample: 19 received Ad26.COV2.S at low or high dose, single or two shots; roughly five received placebo; per-sample allocation not given. For vaccine and placebo recipients, the sequenced repertoires came from samples collected on day 63 after the first injection.

The material was peripheral blood, obtained in a trial of Ad26.COV2.S vaccine versus placebo. The receptors were gathered from a person between 18 and 60 years old who received the Ad26.COV2.S COVID-19 vaccine or a placebo.

The gene calls are TRBV2 and TRBJ1-1; 9 bases match TRBD1. The CDR3 runs to 12 residues. Germline V CDR1 and CDR2: SNHLY, FYNNEI. V lost 9 bases and J lost 3; bases outside the gene matches: 2. The CDR3 DNA reads as TGTGCCAGACAGGGGGCCGACACTGAAGCTTTCTTT. It codes for CARQGADTEAFF.

The gene calls are TRBV5-1 and TRBJ1-1; 7 nucleotides line up with TRBD1. Losses at the gene ends were 3 bases for V and 3 bases for J; bases not matched to a gene: 8. CDR1 SGHRS and CDR2 YFSETQ come from the germline V gene. The CDR3 spans 15 residues. The CDR3 DNA sequence: TGCGCCAGCAGCTCCCTCCGGGGGACAGACACTGAAGCTTTCTTT. Protein: CASSSLRGTDTEAFF.

With respect to this clone: An end of the junction differs from the germline gene, which may be a read error. This chain uses TRBV4-1 with TRBJ1-3; D is unresolved. From germline, CDR1 is MGHRA and CDR2 YSYEKL. This CDR3 spans 10 amino acids. The CDR3 here is CASSQARRTF. Written as DNA, the CDR3 is TGCGCCAGCAGCCAAGCACGACGAACTTTT.

V is TRBV29-1 and J is TRBJ2-7, with D possibly being TRBD1 (6 bases). Trimming took off 6 bases at V and 6 bases at J, with 18 bases between the two ends. Germline V CDR1 and CDR2: SQVTM, ANQGSEA. The CDR3 runs to 13 residues. This CDR3 reads CSVETGEEFEQYF. In DNA, the CDR3 is TGCAGCGTGGAGACAGGTGAGGAGTTCGAGCAGTACTTC.

The rearrangement links TRBV5-6 to TRBJ2-7; D remains unclear. The V end lost 1 base, the J end lost 2 bases, and 10 bases lay between the germline ends. The germline gives CDR1 SGHDT, CDR2 YYEEEE. The CDR3 totals 14 residues. CDR3 coding DNA: TGTGCCAGCAGCTTGTTGCCCCAAGCCTACGAGCAGTACTTC. Amino acid sequence: CASSLLPQAYEQYF.

The CDR3 region has the DNA TGCGCCAGCAGCTACCGAGGCACGGAACAAGAGACCCAGTACTTC. Its translation: CASSYRGTEQETQYF. V usage is TRBV5-1 and J usage is TRBJ2-5; D call uncertain. Trimming removed 3 bases from V and 2 bases from J, with 14 bases in between. This CDR3 region has 15 residues. CDR1 and CDR2 from the germline V gene are SGHRS and YFSETQ. Using reference TRBV5-1 and TRBJ2-5 for the parts outside the CDR3, the full variable domain is KAGVTQTPRYLIKTRGQQVTLSCSPISGHRSVSWYQQTPGQGLQFLFEYFSETQRNKGNFPGRFSGRQFSNSRSEMNVSTLELGDSALYLCASSYRGTEQETQYFGPGTRLLVL.